This record covers a single T cell receptor beta chain. As processed by the authors: Counts of nucleated cells, estimated from reference gene primer amplification, were obtained. Data came from immunoSEQ multiplex PCR; TCRdb stores just in-frame clones and leaves some out. Clone size and V and J calls were adopted from that table, with D and trimming inferred from the DNA. Of about 70,000 clones detected, about four fifths appear once; the ten largest clones hold 9% to 10%. The data are from a study of blood T cell repertoires in COVID-19. Study overall: Spain, Italy and the United States supplied samples that represented acute and convalescent COVID-19. Nucleic acid was either cDNA or gDNA, and it came from T cells, B-cell-depleted T cells, or PBMCs.

The CDR3 is 13 amino acids. Germline lookup yields CDR1 SEHNR and CDR2 FQNEAQ (reference sequence). Trimming stripped 3 bases from V and 4 bases from J, with 10 bases between. Sequencing was carried out using peripheral blood. The sequence derives from a woman of 80 years or more with acute or convalescent COVID-19. J is TRBJ2-7 and V is TRBV7-9, with a possible D match to TRBD2 (7 bases). CDR3 bases: TGTGCCAGCAGCTTGGGGGGGCAATACGAGCAGTACTTC. It specifies CASSLGGQYEQYF.